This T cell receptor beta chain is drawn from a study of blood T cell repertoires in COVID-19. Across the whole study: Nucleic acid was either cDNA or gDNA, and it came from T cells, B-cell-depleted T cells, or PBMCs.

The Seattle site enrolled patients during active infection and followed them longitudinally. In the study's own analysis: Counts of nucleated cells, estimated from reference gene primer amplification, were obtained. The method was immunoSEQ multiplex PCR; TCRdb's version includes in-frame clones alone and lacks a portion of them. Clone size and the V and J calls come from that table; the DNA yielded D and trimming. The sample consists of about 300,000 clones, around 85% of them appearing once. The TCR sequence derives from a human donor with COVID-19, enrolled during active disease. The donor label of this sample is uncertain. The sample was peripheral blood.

The chain's CDR3 is CASSSVRDRAWNTEAFF. DNA for the CDR3: TGTGCCAGCAGCTCAGTGAGGGACAGGGCGTGGAACACTGAAGCTTTCTTT. The V gene is TRBV7-2, the J gene TRBJ1-1; TRBD1 aligns across 9 bases. The junction had 10 bases not matched to a gene; V was cut back by 4 bases and J by 1 base. Germline CDR1 and CDR2: SGHTA and FQGNSA. This CDR3 has 17 amino acids.